These 19 T cell receptor beta chains were all obtained from the same sample, sequenced in a study of human thymus T cells. Generated by immunoSEQ multiplex PCR, the TCRdb table keeps only in-frame clones and is missing some. The table shows about 60,000 clones, with about 94% occurring only once. Material for sequencing was blood. These receptors all come from a boy in the first two years of life with a congenital heart defect but otherwise immunologically healthy.

The CDR3 here is CASSEPGTGWGYTF. In nucleotides, the CDR3 is TGTGCCAGCAGTGAACCGGGGACAGGGTGGGGCTACACCTTC. The V call is TRBV6-1, the J call TRBJ1-2, with TRBD1 matching 9 bases. Losses at the gene ends were 2 bases for V and 8 bases for J; bases not matched to a gene: 6. Germline-derived CDR1 and CDR2 are MNHNS and SASEGT. The CDR3 length is 14 residues.

V gene TRBV2 combines with J gene TRBJ2-1, with 9 bases identical to TRBD1. The CDR3 totals 13 residues. Per the germline V gene, CDR1 is SNHLY and CDR2 is FYNNEI. The V gene end was trimmed by 6 bases and the J gene end by 6 bases; junction bases not matched to a gene: 3. The CDR3 here is CASSPDRGNEQFF. CDR3 nucleotides: TGTGCCAGCAGCCCGGACAGGGGCAATGAGCAGTTCTTC.

The genes are TRBV5-1 and TRBJ2-5, with unresolved D. The CDR3 sequence is 11 residues long. The V and J ends lost 5 bases and 5 bases respectively, with 7 bases between them. Germline values: CDR1 SGHRS, CDR2 YFSETQ. The CDR3 is CASRVGETQYF. The DNA for the CDR3 is TGCGCCAGCAGGGTAGGGGAGACCCAGTACTTC.

V is TRBV27 and J is TRBJ2-3; a possible D gene is TRBD2 (5 bases). Germline V gives CDR1 MNHEY, CDR2 SMNVEV (reference sequence). Trimming pared 2 bases from V and 0 bases from J, leaving 9 bases between. This CDR3 has 15 residues. CDR3 sequence: CASSLEGRSTDTQYF. The CDR3 nucleotides read TGTGCCAGCAGTTTAGAGGGCCGGAGCACAGATACGCAGTATTTT.

The sample holds one count of this clone. The chain employs TRBV5-8 and TRBJ2-5; 9 positions agree with TRBD2. Germline CDR1 and CDR2: SGHTS and YDEGEE. The CDR3 consists of 17 residues. V lost 0 bases, J lost 5 bases, and 11 bases stayed unmatched. CDR3 in amino acids: CASSLALAGAFRETQYF. The CDR3 nucleotides read TGTGCCAGCAGCTTGGCCTTAGCGGGGGCCTTCAGGGAGACCCAGTACTTC.

This sequence joins TRBV7-2 and TRBJ2-7; no firm D call. There are 15 residues in the CDR3. With 4 bases removed from V and 4 bases from J, the gap between germline ends came to 17 bases. CDR1 and CDR2 (germline): SGHTA, FQGNSA. The CDR3 DNA is TGTGCCAGCAGCTCAGCCGGCCCCTTCCTATACGAGCAGTACTTC. Protein product: CASSSAGPFLYEQYF.

This rearrangement joins TRBV6-6 to TRBJ2-7; D remains unclear. CDR1 MNHNY and CDR2 SVGAGI come from the germline V gene (reference sequence). The CDR3 has 14 amino acids. V lost 1 base and J 6 bases, leaving 13 bases between the germline ends. CDR3 in DNA: TGTGCCAGCAGTTACTTACAGAGATTGGGCGAGCAGTACTTC. This sequence encodes CASSYLQRLGEQYF.

The V gene is TRBV30, the J gene TRBJ1-5; D remains unclear. Germline CDR1 GTSNPN, CDR2 SVGIG (reference sequence). The CDR3 totals 13 residues. The ends were cut back, 1 base at V and 7 bases at J, with 11 bases in the middle. CDR3 sequence: CAWSAWVGQPQHF. CDR3 bases: TGTGCCTGGAGTGCCTGGGTAGGACAGCCCCAGCATTTT.

This chain joins TRBV9 and TRBJ2-3; 14 bases are shared with TRBD2. Germline V gene data show CDR1 as SGDLS and CDR2 as YYNGEE. After removal of 4 bases from V and 2 bases from J, the junction contained 6 bases not matched to a gene. CDR3 length equals 17 residues. CDR3 residues: CASSSGTSGGTTDTQYF. CDR3 in DNA: TGTGCCAGCAGCTCGGGGACTAGCGGGGGAACCACAGATACGCAGTATTTT.

The chain joins TRBV10-1 to TRBJ2-1, with no clear D. The CDR3 has 13 residues. V was pared by 4 bases and J by 5 bases, with 9 bases between. CDR1 is WNHNN and CDR2 is SYGVQD in the germline V gene (reference sequence). This chain's CDR3 is CASSVRINNEQFF. The DNA for the CDR3 is TGCGCCAGCAGTGTAAGAATCAACAATGAGCAGTTCTTC.

The chain joins TRBV2 to TRBJ1-2; a weak D match, TRBD1 (5 bases). Trimming removed 5 bases from V and 8 bases from J, with 12 bases in between. CDR1 is SNHLY, CDR2 FYNNEI, per germline. The CDR3 covers 12 residues. Here the CDR3 DNA reads TGTGCCAGCAGTCGCCCAGGGAGCGGCTACACCTTC. Its translation is CASSRPGSGYTF.

The chain recombines TRBV7-3 with TRBJ2-2, with D perhaps being TRBD1 or TRBD2 (5 bases each). This CDR3 has 13 residues. Trimming stripped 5 bases from V and 2 bases from J, with 6 bases between. Germline V lookup: CDR1 SGHTA, CDR2 FQGTGA. The DNA of the CDR3 is TGTGCCAGCAGCCGGGACAACACCGGGGAGCTGTTTTTT. Its protein is CASSRDNTGELFF.

The chain joins TRBV7-9 to TRBJ2-1, with a tentative D call TRBD1 (5 bases). Between the trimmed V and J ends, which lost 2 bases and 3 bases, there was a span of 5 bases. CDR1 and CDR2 from the germline V gene are SEHNR and FQNEAQ (reference sequence). This CDR3 spans 13 amino acids. The CDR3 sequence: CASSLTGYNEQFF. The CDR3 coding sequence is TGTGCCAGCAGCTTAACAGGCTACAATGAGCAGTTCTTC.

A single count supports this clone. The V and J genes are TRBV4-3 and TRBJ2-3; the D is unclear. This CDR3 is built from 14 residues. With 5 bases removed from V and 4 bases from J, the gap between germline ends came to 13 bases. Per the germline V gene, CDR1 is LGHNA and CDR2 is YSLEER. The CDR3 DNA is TGCGCCAGCAGCTCAAGACGAGTTGCAGATACGCAGTATTTT. This codes for CASSSRRVADTQYF.

In the case of this clone: Other DNA sequences from this sample encode an identical CDR3 as well. V gene TRBV27 combines with J gene TRBJ2-3; no firm D call. The CDR3 is 12 residues long. The ends were cut back, 5 bases at V and 3 bases at J, with 6 bases in the middle. Germline-derived CDR1 and CDR2 are MNHEY and SMNVEV (reference sequence). The CDR3 DNA sequence: TGTGCCAGCAGTCCCGGGACAGATACGCAGTATTTT. This codes for CASSPGTDTQYF.

This clone was counted only a few times. The CDR3 nucleotides read TGTGCCTGGAGTGTACATGGGGGAAAACTGTTTTTT. Amino acids: CAWSVHGGKLFF. The J gene is TRBJ1-4, the V gene TRBV30, with D perhaps TRBD1 (5 bases). In germline, CDR1 is GTSNPN, CDR2 SVGIG (reference sequence). CDR3 size: 12 residues. The V end was cut by 0 bases, the J end by 10 bases, with 9 bases between.

The rearrangement uses TRBV7-2 and TRBJ2-7, with 11 bases identical to TRBD2. Germline CDR1 SGHTA, CDR2 FQGNSA. The CDR3 is 17 amino acids. With 5 bases clipped from V and 4 bases from J, the junction kept 13 bases outside the gene matches. The CDR3 DNA follows: TGTGCCAGCAGCCTCCCCAGAGGTCTAGCGGGAGGATACGAGCAGTACTTC. Its translation is CASSLPRGLAGGYEQYF. The full variable domain, completed using reference TRBV7-2 and TRBJ2-7, is GAGVSQSPSNKVTEKGKDVELRCDPISGHTALYWYRQSLGQGLEFLIYFQGNSAPDKSGLPSDRFSAERTGGSVSTLTIQRTQQEDSAVYLCASSLPRGLAGGYEQYFGPGTRLTVT.

V gene TRBV7-8 combines with J gene TRBJ2-2, with 12 bases matching TRBD1. The CDR3 length is 17 residues. With V trimmed by 1 base and J by 4 bases, 4 bases remained unmatched. Per germline, CDR1 SGHVS and CDR2 FQNEAQ. The CDR3 loop is CASSLVLGQGATGELFF. CDR3 bases: TGTGCCAGCAGCTTAGTTCTGGGACAGGGGGCCACCGGGGAGCTGTTTTTT.

This clone was detected only once. The rearrangement joins TRBV15 to TRBJ1-2; D unclear. The CDR3 has 12 residues. Per germline, CDR1 LNHNV and CDR2 YYDKDF (reference sequence). The V end lost 0 bases, the J end lost 8 bases, and 7 bases lay between the germline ends. CDR3 DNA sequence: TGTGCCACCAGCAGAGATCGGTGGGGCTACACCTTC. Protein: CATSRDRWGYTF.